This T cell receptor beta chain appears in the sequencing data of a study of cytomegalovirus exposure and HLA in healthy donors. Whole-study results and caveats: A later analysis, which compared TCR beta chains of equal frequency, found the HLA-associated ones more clonally expanded.

Regarding this clone: Its antigen is unknown.

PCR involved 60 Vbeta and 13 Jbeta primers. In the original processing: A later analysis tallied about 80 million unique TCR beta chains, 10 million to 12 million of them shared. Here immunoSEQ multiplex PCR was the method, and the copy in TCRdb shows in-frame clones only, minus some. V and J calls and clone size are copied from that table; D and trimming were computed from the DNA. The sample lists about 200,000 clones, under 90% seen once, with about 0.092% in the top ten. Between the trimmed V and J ends, which lost 0 bases and 3 bases, there was a span of 15 bases. This CDR3 has 16 amino acids. In germline, CDR1 is SGHDT, CDR2 YYEEEE.

The rearrangement links TRBV5-6 to TRBJ1-1; D gene uncertain. The specimen was PBMCs. The origin of this receptor is a boy between 2 and 15 years old in good health and CMV-seronegative. The CDR3 loop is CASSLDTARRDTEAFF. The CDR3 DNA is TGTGCCAGCAGCTTGGATACGGCCCGACGGGACACTGAAGCTTTCTTT.